A single sample is the source of the 11 T cell receptor beta chains below, sequenced in a study of cytomegalovirus exposure and HLA in healthy donors. The repertoire was sequenced with immunoSEQ multiplex PCR; TCRdb's copy has only in-frame clones and lacks some. The profile shows about 88,000 clones, around 82% of them singletons. Sequenced input: PBMCs. These receptors were taken from a woman under 30 in good health and CMV-seropositive.

The gene calls are TRBV7-3 and TRBJ2-2; 7 bases map to TRBD1. This CDR3 comprises 13 residues. The V segment lost 10 bases and the J segment 5 bases; nucleotides outside the gene matches: 7. The germline CDR1 and CDR2 sequences are SGHTA and FQGTGA. CDR3 residues: CATTTGPTGELFF. The CDR3 coding sequence is TGTGCCACCACGACAGGGCCGACCGGGGAGCTGTTTTTT.

This chain links TRBV6-6 with TRBJ1-1, with TRBD1 matching over 7 bases. The length of the CDR3 is 14 residues. V dropped 5 bases and J dropped 1; count of bases not matched to a gene: 4. Per the germline V gene, CDR1 is MNHNY and CDR2 is SVGAGI (reference sequence). CDR3 protein: CASSIRTGNTEAFF. The CDR3 nucleotides read TGTGCCAGCAGTATAAGGACAGGGAACACTGAAGCTTTCTTT.

This chain connects TRBV5-1 to TRBJ1-3; the match to TRBD1 covers 9 bases. This CDR3 comprises 20 residues. The V gene end was trimmed by 4 bases and the J gene end by 2 bases; junction bases not matched to a gene: 19. Germline V gene lookup returns CDR1 SGHRS and CDR2 YFSETQ. The CDR3 DNA sequence: TGCGCCAGCAGCGTCGATGGCGGGACAGGGACGATACGCGCTGGAAACACCATATATTTT. The encoded protein is CASSVDGGTGTIRAGNTIYF. Looking up the rest from reference TRBV5-1 and TRBJ1-3 gives the full variable domain: KAGVTQTPRYLIKTRGQQVTLSCSPISGHRSVSWYQQTPGQGLQFLFEYFSETQRNKGNFPGRFSGRQFSNSRSEMNVSTLELGDSALYLCASSVDGGTGTIRAGNTIYFGEGSWLTVV.

CDR3 region: CASSYSGGPNYGYTF. CDR3 bases: TGTGCCAGCAGTTACTCGGGGGGACCCAACTATGGCTACACCTTC. The V call is TRBV6-6, the J call TRBJ1-2; perhaps TRBD1 as D (5 bases). V was clipped by 0 bases and J by 2 bases, with 10 bases between them. The germline V gene has CDR1 MNHNY and CDR2 SVGAGI (reference sequence). The CDR3 contains 15 residues.

The chain employs TRBV4-1 and TRBJ2-3; the match to TRBD2 covers 10 bases. The CDR3 is 18 amino acids. Germline V gives CDR1 MGHRA, CDR2 YSYEKL. V was pared by 0 bases and J by 7 bases, with 13 bases of the junction left unmatched. CDR3 region: CASSQDPQERGGRNTQYF. For the CDR3, the DNA is TGCGCCAGCAGCCAAGACCCCCAGGAGCGGGGGGGACGGAATACGCAGTATTTT.

This rearrangement joins TRBV27 to TRBJ1-2; D uncertain. The CDR3 contains 13 residues. CDR1 and CDR2 (germline): MNHEY, SMNVEV (reference sequence). V was shortened by 6 bases and J by 4 bases, with 12 bases between the two germline ends. This CDR3 is CASRTPGVYGYTF. The CDR3 DNA reads as TGTGCCAGCAGGACCCCAGGTGTCTATGGCTACACCTTC.

Only one count was recorded for this clone. The rearrangement joins TRBV2 to TRBJ2-5; TRBD2 agrees at 13 bases. The V gene end was trimmed by 8 bases and the J gene end by 5 bases; junction bases not matched to a gene: 8. The CDR3 spans 15 residues. Germline V gene sequence: CDR1 SNHLY, CDR2 FYNNEI. The CDR3 DNA reads TGTGCCAGCTCTACTAGCGGGGGGGCCGGGGAGACCCAGTACTTC. It yields the protein CASSTSGGAGETQYF.

In this sample, this clone turned up once. V usage is TRBV5-4 and J usage is TRBJ2-2; TRBD1 might be the D (5 bases). CDR1 is SGHNT, CDR2 YYREEE, per germline (reference sequence). This CDR3 spans 13 amino acids. Trimming left V 6 bases short and J 3 bases short, with 9 bases between. The CDR3 sequence is CASTFRDTGELFF. The CDR3 DNA is TGTGCCAGCACTTTCAGGGACACCGGGGAGCTGTTTTTT. The full variable domain, in which reference TRBV5-4 and TRBJ2-2 provide the parts outside the CDR3, is ETGVTQSPTHLIKTRGQQVTLRCSSQSGHNTVSWYQQALGQGPQFIFQYYREEENGRGNFPPRFSGLQFPNYSSELNVNALELDDSALYLCASTFRDTGELFFGEGSRLTVL.

This clone is labeled medium-sized. This chain connects TRBV4-2 to TRBJ2-7; 10 bases agree with TRBD2. V shed 4 bases, J shed 3 bases, and the junction held 6 bases outside the gene matches. CDR3 size: 15 residues. The germline gives CDR1 LGHNA, CDR2 YNFKEQ. The CDR3 DNA sequence: TGTGCCAGCAGCCCTCAGCGGGGGGGCCTCTACGAGCAGTACTTC. It translates to CASSPQRGGLYEQYF.

V usage is TRBV9 and J usage is TRBJ2-1; a possible D gene is TRBD2 (5 bases). V dropped 0 bases and J dropped 6 bases, with 10 bases sitting between them. CDR3 size: 14 residues. Per the germline V gene, CDR1 is SGDLS and CDR2 is YYNGEE. The CDR3 DNA reads TGTGCCAGCAGCGTAGGGGGAGTGGGCAATGAGCAGTTCTTC. Translating gives CASSVGGVGNEQFF.

The chain uses TRBV28 and TRBJ2-3; TRBD1 aligns across 7 bases. This CDR3 is built from 16 residues. In germline, CDR1 is MDHEN, CDR2 SYDVKM. After removal of 5 bases from V and 4 bases from J, the junction contained 12 bases not matched to a gene. CDR3 bases: TGTGCCAGCAGTATTGATCAGGGGGTCGTAGCAGATACGCAGTATTTT. This translates into CASSIDQGVVADTQYF.